Listed below are T cell receptor beta chains from one sample, sequenced in a study of T cell changes during pregnancy in multiple sclerosis. The repertoire was sequenced with immunoSEQ multiplex PCR; TCRdb's copy has only in-frame clones and lacks some. The sample lists roughly 60,000 clones, 75% to 90% occurring once. The sequencing here drew on CD4+ T cells from peripheral blood mononuclear cells, taken in the first trimester of pregnancy. These receptors were taken from a female donor with multiple sclerosis, enrolled in a pregnancy study. CDR3s include the opening cysteine and the closing phenylalanine or tryptophan. A D gene is named only where the DNA matches it firmly. Expanded clones are given a class, and other clones once, few, many or no size at all.

size,J,D,V,CDR3,DNA
-,TRBJ2-7,-,TRBV2,CASSQDYSYEQYF,TGTGCCAGCAGTCAGGACTACTCCTACGAGCAGTACTTC
-,TRBJ2-7,TRBD2,TRBV18,CASSPYSGRHEQYF,TGTGCCAGCTCACCGTACAGCGGGAGACACGAGCAGTACTTC
-,TRBJ2-6,TRBD1,TRBV4-3,CASSQEGTGGLGANVLTF,TGCGCCAGCAGCCAAGAGGGGACAGGGGGGTTGGGGGCCAACGTCCTGACTTTC
-,TRBJ1-2,-,TRBV27,CASSRQYQNYGYTF,TGTGCCAGCAGTCGACAGTATCAGAACTATGGCTACACCTTC
-,TRBJ1-4,TRBD1,TRBV5-1,CASSPGQGAREKLFF,TGCGCCAGCAGCCCTGGACAGGGGGCGAGGGAAAAACTGTTTTTT
-,TRBJ2-7,TRBD2,TRBV2,CASRAGTSGGAYEQYF,TGTGCCAGCAGGGCCGGGACTAGCGGGGGGGCGTACGAGCAGTACTTC
-,TRBJ2-7,-,TRBV6-1,CASSDLDRPYEQYF,TGTGCCAGCAGTGATCTGGACAGACCCTACGAGCAGTACTTC
-,TRBJ2-7,TRBD1,TRBV7-2,CASSDHGQGLYEQYF,TGTGCCAGCAGCGATCACGGACAGGGACTCTACGAGCAGTACTTC
-,TRBJ2-7,-,TRBV12-1,CASSFADRAYEQYF,TGTGCCAGCAGCTTCGCAGACAGGGCCTACGAGCAGTACTTC
-,TRBJ2-1,-,TRBV7-3,CASSLRRGTRPSEQFF,TGTGCCAGCAGCTTACGACGCGGGACCCGTCCGTCGGAGCAGTTCTTC
-,TRBJ2-5,TRBD2,TRBV9,CASSVGLAGAPETQYF,TGTGCCAGCAGCGTCGGACTAGCGGGAGCCCCGGAGACCCAGTACTTC
once,TRBJ1-5,TRBD1,TRBV4-1,CASSQDDREDQPQHF,TGCGCCAGCAGCCAAGACGACAGGGAAGATCAGCCCCAGCATTTT
-,TRBJ1-2,TRBD1,TRBV19,CASSMKTGGARGYTF,TGTGCCAGTAGTATGAAGACAGGGGGCGCCCGAGGCTACACCTTC
-,TRBJ1-4,-,TRBV7-3,CASSIQRATNEKLFF,TGTGCCAGCAGCATACAGAGGGCAACTAATGAAAAACTGTTTTTT
-,TRBJ2-7,TRBD2,TRBV5-6,CASSLEGTSGSRQYF,TGTGCCAGCAGCTTGGAAGGGACTAGCGGGAGCCGGCAGTACTTC
-,TRBJ1-2,TRBD1,TRBV19,CASRAVGTGFISGYTF,TGTGCCAGTAGAGCTGTCGGGACAGGTTTTATCAGTGGCTACACCTTC
-,TRBJ2-3,-,TRBV9,CASSVVVRGTSTDTQYF,TGTGCCAGCAGCGTAGTAGTGCGGGGCACTAGCACAGATACGCAGTATTTT
-,TRBJ2-5,-,TRBV28,CASSPTRGGETQYF,TGTGCCAGCAGCCCGACACGAGGAGGAGAGACCCAGTACTTC
-,TRBJ2-3,-,TRBV5-1,CASWTGNGGTDTQYF,TGCGCCAGCTGGACCGGGAACGGAGGTACAGATACGCAGTATTTT
-,TRBJ2-7,TRBD1,TRBV28,CASRDTGTGQAEQYF,TGTGCCAGCAGAGACACCGGGACAGGACAAGCCGAGCAGTACTTC
-,TRBJ2-3,TRBD1,TRBV5-4,CASSFTGVGTDTQYF,TGTGCCAGCAGCTTTACAGGGGTGGGCACAGATACGCAGTATTTT
once,TRBJ2-1,-,TRBV10-3,CAITSFAGASNYNEQFF,TGTGCCATCACCAGCTTCGCGGGGGCCTCAAATTACAATGAGCAGTTCTTC
-,TRBJ2-3,-,TRBV19,CASSPRTFTDTQYF,TGTGCCAGTAGTCCAAGAACTTTCACAGATACGCAGTATTTT
-,TRBJ2-7,TRBD2,TRBV4-1,CASSQGLAGGSSYEQYF,TGCGCCAGCAGCCAGGGCCTCGCGGGGGGGAGCTCCTACGAGCAGTACTTC
-,TRBJ1-6,-,TRBV5-1,CASSLSGGSYNSPLHF,TGCGCCAGCAGCCTGTCGGGGGGCTCCTATAATTCACCCCTCCACTTT
-,TRBJ1-1,-,TRBV2,CASSRRGWGDTEAFF,TGTGCCAGCAGCCGACGGGGGTGGGGGGACACTGAAGCTTTCTTT
-,TRBJ1-2,-,TRBV29-1,CSVEWGRGRGAYGYTF,TGCAGCGTTGAATGGGGGCGAGGTCGGGGCGCCTATGGCTACACCTTC
-,TRBJ2-1,-,TRBV15,CATSRDKGSRAYNEQFF,TGTGCCACCAGCAGAGATAAAGGGAGTCGAGCCTACAATGAGCAGTTCTTC
few,TRBJ2-3,TRBD2,TRBV2,CASSLAGVTDTQYF,TGTGCCAGCAGTCTAGCGGGAGTCACGGATACGCAGTATTTT
-,TRBJ1-1,TRBD1,TRBV6-5,CASSSGQGDTEAFF,TGTGCCAGCAGTTCTGGACAGGGAGATACTGAAGCTTTCTTT
-,TRBJ1-1,-,TRBV11-3,CASSLVLGGANPAFF,TGTGCCAGCAGCTTGGTTTTAGGGGGGGCGAATCCGGCTTTCTTT